This T cell receptor (beta chain) came from a study of cytomegalovirus exposure and HLA in healthy donors. From germline, CDR1 is MNHNY and CDR2 SVGAGI (reference sequence). Trimming shortened V by 8 bases and J by 2 bases, and 16 bases separated the two germline ends. The CDR3 is 15 residues long. General study findings and limits: There were 150 to 200 TCR beta chains listed as cytomegalovirus-associated. Reports showed the classifier diagnosing cytomegalovirus status with high specificity and sensitivity. CMV antigen specificity was confirmed in vitro for three CMV-associated chains.

Concerning this clone: Its antigen is not known.

Data came from immunoSEQ multiplex PCR; TCRdb stores just in-frame clones and leaves some out. The table records nearly 200,000 clones, around 83% of them present only once. The chain is built from TRBV6-6 and TRBJ1-3; weak D call: TRBD1 (5 bases). This sequence originates from a woman in her 30s in good health and CMV-seropositive. Sequenced: PBMCs. CDR3 in DNA: TGTGCCAGCCGCGCACCGGGGGGGGCTGGAAACACCATATATTTT. It is translated as CASRAPGGAGNTIYF.